This passage covers 32 T cell receptor beta chains from one sample sequenced in a study of memory CD4+ T cells and cytomegalovirus serostatus. The assay was immunoSEQ multiplex PCR, and TCRdb's table has in-frame clones only and misses some. The table lists tens of thousands of clones, 82% of them singletons. The sort gate was single viable CD3+CD4+CD8-CD45RO+ cells for memory CD4+ T cells. Sequencing was done on a sample of memory CD4+ T cells from blood. The receptors were gathered from an adult in good health and CMV-seronegative. Some clones in this sample may be carry-over from other donors' samples.

The chain uses TRBV28 and TRBJ1-3; D call uncertain. Germline CDR1 is MDHEN and CDR2 is SYDVKM. V was pared by 5 bases and J by 0 bases, with 8 bases between. CDR3 length equals 14 residues. As DNA, the CDR3 is TGTGCCAGCAGTCTACACGGCTCTGGAAACACCATATATTTT. Residues: CASSLHGSGNTIYF.

This chain links TRBV4-1 with TRBJ2-2; 13 bases align to TRBD2. The junction had 11 bases not matched to a gene; V was cut back by 3 bases and J by 7 bases. This CDR3 contains 18 residues. From germline, CDR1 is MGHRA and CDR2 YSYEKL. In DNA, the CDR3 is TGCGCCAGCAGCCAGCCTGCCGGACTAGCGGGAGTCGACGGGGAGCTGTTTTTT. This encodes CASSQPAGLAGVDGELFF.

Points on this clone: Different DNA sequences within this sample yield the same CDR3. The chain uses TRBV28 and TRBJ2-1; D gene ambiguous. The length of the CDR3 is 14 residues. Germline values: CDR1 MDHEN, CDR2 SYDVKM. V was clipped by 5 bases and J by 4 bases, with 12 bases between them. This CDR3 reads CASSPPEPYNEQFF. The CDR3, as DNA: TGTGCCAGCAGTCCGCCCGAGCCTTACAATGAGCAGTTCTTC.

This chain joins TRBV6-5 and TRBJ2-5; 9 bases line up with TRBD2. The CDR3 contains 15 residues. After removal of 4 bases from V and 4 bases from J, the junction contained 7 bases not matched to a gene. Per germline, CDR1 MNHEY and CDR2 SVGAGI. CDR3 nucleotide sequence: TGTGCCAGCAGTTCGTTAGCGGGAGTCGGAGAGACCCAGTACTTC. This gives the protein CASSSLAGVGETQYF.

The DNA for the CDR3 is TGTGCCTGGGGGCACGGGGCCAACGTCCTGACTTTC. Amino acid sequence: CAWGHGANVLTF. This chain connects TRBV30 to TRBJ2-6, with unresolved D. Looked up from germline, CDR1 is GTSNPN and CDR2 is SVGIG (reference sequence). The CDR3 extends over 12 amino acids. Trimming shortened V by 5 bases and J by 4 bases, and 6 bases separated the two germline ends.

The sample holds one count of this clone. The V and J genes are TRBV5-6 and TRBJ2-7; maybe TRBD1 (5 bases). Deletions cut 0 bases from V and 10 bases from J, with 17 bases between. Germline-derived CDR1 and CDR2 are SGHDT and YYEEEE. The CDR3 loop spans 14 amino acids. The CDR3 DNA is TGTGCCAGCAGCTTGGTACGGACATACGAGTCCCAGTACTTC. Protein sequence: CASSLVRTYESQYF.

The chain has TRBV9 and TRBJ1-2, with TRBD1 matching 12 bases. J was trimmed by 1 base and V by 3 bases; bases with no gene match: 10. CDR1 and CDR2 (germline): SGDLS, YYNGEE. The CDR3 spans 18 residues. CDR3 nucleotides: TGTGCCAGCAGCGCGGGGGTGGGACAGGGGGCCGTTAACTATGGCTACACCTTC. Its translation: CASSAGVGQGAVNYGYTF.

This clone appeared once. This chain connects TRBV4-1 to TRBJ1-2, with D possibly being TRBD1 (6 bases). This CDR3 contains 17 residues. Trimming pared 3 bases from V and 2 bases from J, leaving 19 bases between. Per germline, CDR1 MGHRA and CDR2 YSYEKL. The CDR3 nucleotides read TGCGCCAGCAGCCAGAGGAGCGGTGGGCAGGGGAACTATGGCTACACCTTC. Translating gives CASSQRSGGQGNYGYTF.

The chain recombines TRBV6-6 with TRBJ2-1, with 8 bases fitting TRBD2. Per germline, CDR1 MNHNY and CDR2 SVGAGI (reference sequence). With V trimmed by 11 bases and J by 5 bases, 11 bases remained unmatched. The CDR3 spans 14 residues. The CDR3 loop reads CASYREGWDNEQFF. The CDR3 DNA reads as TGTGCCTCCTACCGGGAGGGCTGGGACAATGAGCAGTTCTTC.

The rearrangement joins TRBV27 to TRBJ2-1, with 7 bases that match TRBD2. Trimming at V came to 2 bases and at J to 4 bases, leaving 8 bases not matched to a gene. CDR1 is MNHEY and CDR2 is SMNVEV in the germline V gene (reference sequence). This CDR3 comprises 16 residues. CDR3 protein: CASSLRTGGRYNEQFF. For the CDR3, the DNA is TGTGCCAGCAGTTTACGGACGGGAGGCCGATACAATGAGCAGTTCTTC.

The chain recombines TRBV30 with TRBJ1-2; 8 nucleotides match TRBD1. Germline CDR1 GTSNPN, CDR2 SVGIG (reference sequence). The length of the CDR3 is 12 residues. This CDR3 is CVSGQVNYGYTF. Written as DNA, the CDR3 is TGTGTATCGGGACAGGTGAACTATGGCTACACCTTC. Complete variable domain (other parts from reference TRBV30 and TRBJ1-2): SQTIHQWPATLVQPVGSPLSLECTVEGTSNPNLYWYRQAAGRGLQLLFYSVGIGQISSEVPQNLSASRPQDRQFILSSKKLLLSDSGFYLCVSGQVNYGYTFGSGTRLTVV.

The chain links TRBV5-6 to TRBJ1-1; D unclear. Germline assignment: CDR1 SGHDT and CDR2 YYEEEE. Deletions cut 4 bases from V and 5 bases from J, with 18 bases between. CDR3 size: 15 residues. The CDR3 DNA reads TGTGCCAGCAGCCTCGGGTATCCCACGGCGACTGAAGCTTTCTTT. This encodes CASSLGYPTATEAFF.

This clone was found a few times. Other DNA sequences in this specimen translate into the identical CDR3. The chain joins TRBV28 to TRBJ2-7; D remains unclear. The CDR3 sequence is 12 residues long. V was trimmed by 4 bases and J by 3 bases, leaving 7 bases between them. CDR1 is MDHEN, CDR2 SYDVKM, per germline. The CDR3 DNA reads TGTGCCAGCAGTTCCCAGATCTACGAGCAGTACTTC. Encoded protein: CASSSQIYEQYF.

This clone was counted a few times. V is TRBV5-1 and J is TRBJ1-1, with 7 positions matching TRBD1. J lost 0 bases, V lost 1 base, and 3 bases had no gene match. The CDR3 runs to 15 residues. The germline CDR1 and CDR2 sequences are SGHRS and YFSETQ. The CDR3 region has the DNA TGCGCCAGCAGCTTGCAGGGGACAGTGAACACTGAAGCTTTCTTT. Its translation is CASSLQGTVNTEAFF.

The DNA of the CDR3 is TGTGCCAGCAGCGTAGATGGCAGGGGAGATGAGCAGTTCTTC. Its protein is CASSVDGRGDEQFF. The chain has TRBV9 and TRBJ2-1; D is perhaps TRBD1 (6 bases). There are 14 residues in the CDR3. Germline loops: CDR1 SGDLS, CDR2 YYNGEE. V shed 0 bases and J shed 8 bases, with 12 bases lying between them.

The chain joins TRBV5-4 to TRBJ2-6, with D uncertain. CDR1 and CDR2 from the germline V gene are SGHNT and YYREEE (reference sequence). V lost 0 bases to trimming and J lost 4 bases, with 11 bases between them. This CDR3 contains 16 residues. The CDR3 DNA reads TGTGCCAGCAGCTTGGGCTCGGGTCGGGGGGCCAACGTCCTGACTTTC. Its protein is CASSLGSGRGANVLTF.

The V and J genes are TRBV7-8 and TRBJ2-1; 10 nucleotides agree with TRBD2. V shed 1 base, J shed 6 bases, and the junction held 0 bases outside the gene matches. The CDR3 spans 14 residues. Germline V CDR1 and CDR2: SGHVS, FQNEAQ. In DNA, the CDR3 is TGTGCCAGCAGCTTAGGGACTAGCGGCAATGAGCAGTTCTTC. Protein: CASSLGTSGNEQFF.

The chain employs TRBV7-3 and TRBJ1-1, with D uncertain. V was cut by 2 bases and J by 1 base, with 11 bases left in between. The CDR3 is made up of 15 amino acids. Germline values: CDR1 SGHTA, CDR2 FQGTGA. CDR3 in amino acids: CASSLEKGPNTEAFF. In DNA form, the CDR3 reads TGTGCCAGCAGCTTAGAAAAGGGCCCGAACACTGAAGCTTTCTTT.

The V and J genes are TRBV6-5 and TRBJ2-7; tentative D call: TRBD1 (6 bases). Trimming removed 4 bases at V and 5 bases at J, with 12 bases between. Looked up from germline, CDR1 is MNHEY and CDR2 is SVGAGI. CDR3 size: 13 residues. CDR3 region: CASSFHRDHEQYF. For the CDR3, the DNA is TGTGCCAGCAGTTTCCACAGGGACCACGAGCAGTACTTC.

In its sample, this clone was seen a few times. The chain employs TRBV6-6 and TRBJ2-5; D remains ambiguous. Germline lookup yields CDR1 MNHNY and CDR2 SVGAGI (reference sequence). V shed 8 bases and J shed 4 bases, with 17 bases lying between them. This CDR3 is 14 amino acids long. CDR3: CASAFMLTGETQYF. Written as DNA, the CDR3 is TGTGCCAGCGCCTTCATGTTAACCGGAGAGACCCAGTACTTC.

J is TRBJ2-2 and V is TRBV27, with D unresolved. The CDR3 has 16 residues. Looked up from germline, CDR1 is MNHEY and CDR2 is SMNVEV (reference sequence). Between the trimmed V and J ends, which lost 3 bases and 4 bases, there was a span of 15 bases. CDR3 residues: CASSFKPPTSTGELFF. In DNA, the CDR3 is TGTGCCAGCAGTTTTAAGCCTCCCACGAGCACCGGGGAGCTGTTTTTT.

This sequence joins TRBV5-1 and TRBJ2-3, with 10 bases identical to TRBD1. Trimming took 0 bases from V and 5 from J; bases not matched to a gene: 3. The CDR3 extends over 15 amino acids. Germline V CDR1 and CDR2: SGHRS, YFSETQ. CDR3 in amino acids: CASSLGQGAIDTQYF. CDR3 sequence (DNA): TGCGCCAGCAGCTTGGGACAGGGGGCAATAGATACGCAGTATTTT.

The chain is built from TRBV6-4 and TRBJ1-1, with D uncertain. Trimming left V 6 bases short and J 2 bases short, with 13 bases between. Germline values: CDR1 MRHNA, CDR2 SNTAGT. The CDR3 totals 14 residues. CDR3 DNA sequence: TGTGCCAGCAGCCAACATCACCCTAACACTGAAGCTTTCTTT. It yields the protein CASSQHHPNTEAFF.

The chain combines TRBV15 with TRBJ2-3; D possibly uses TRBD1 or TRBD2 (5 bases each). Germline values: CDR1 LNHNV, CDR2 YYDKDF (reference sequence). The CDR3 spans 16 residues. Trimming took off 3 bases at V and 6 bases at J, with 19 bases between the two ends. For the CDR3, the DNA is TGTGCCACCAGCAGCAACACCGACTGGGACGGCGATACGCAGTATTTT. Translating it yields CATSSNTDWDGDTQYF.

Only a few counts were recorded for this clone. V gene TRBV7-3 combines with J gene TRBJ2-2; D is perhaps TRBD1 (5 bases). V was clipped by 2 bases and J by 5 bases, with 12 bases between them. In germline, CDR1 is SGHTA, CDR2 FQGTGA. The length of the CDR3 is 15 residues. The CDR3 DNA follows: TGTGCCAGCAGCTTAGGGGCCAGGAGAACCGGGGAGCTGTTTTTT. Translating gives CASSLGARRTGELFF.

This sequence joins TRBV11-2 and TRBJ2-2, with D hard to call. The CDR3 is 14 amino acids. Germline lookup yields CDR1 SGHAT and CDR2 FQNNGV. Deletions cut 5 bases from V and 4 bases from J, with 11 bases between. Here the CDR3 DNA reads TGTGCCAGCAGCCCAGGACGGGTCACCGGGGAGCTGTTTTTT. Its translation is CASSPGRVTGELFF.

The J gene is TRBJ1-2, the V gene TRBV7-3, with D possibly matching TRBD1 (5 bases). There are 15 residues in the CDR3. V lost 0 bases to trimming and J lost 4 bases, with 12 bases between them. Germline V gives CDR1 SGHTA, CDR2 FQGTGA. For the CDR3, the DNA is TGTGCCAGCAGCTTAACAGCGGGGCAAGGCTATGGCTACACCTTC. As protein: CASSLTAGQGYGYTF.

The V call is TRBV27, the J call TRBJ1-3; D is perhaps TRBD1 (5 bases). The CDR3 is 14 amino acids. The V end was cut by 5 bases, the J end by 4 bases, with 12 bases between. The germline V gene has CDR1 MNHEY and CDR2 SMNVEV (reference sequence). The CDR3 DNA is TGTGCCAGCAGTCACCTGGGACCAGGAAACACCATATATTTT. This sequence encodes CASSHLGPGNTIYF.

In its sample, this clone was seen once. The chain couples TRBV30 to TRBJ2-7; tentative D call: TRBD1 (6 bases). The germline V gene encodes CDR1 GTSNPN and CDR2 SVGIG (reference sequence). V was trimmed by 4 bases and J by 2 bases, leaving 15 bases between them. CDR3 size: 14 residues. The CDR3 DNA reads TGTGCCTGGATCTCGCCAGGACAGCCCTACGAGCAGTACTTC. This sequence encodes CAWISPGQPYEQYF.

V usage is TRBV30 and J usage is TRBJ1-4, with D possibly being TRBD1 (5 bases). Trimming pared 0 bases from V and 7 bases from J, leaving 15 bases between. CDR1 is GTSNPN and CDR2 is SVGIG in the germline V gene (reference sequence). There are 15 residues in the CDR3. CDR3 amino acids: CAWSVGDLGGEKLFF. CDR3 bases: TGTGCCTGGAGTGTAGGGGACCTAGGTGGTGAAAAACTGTTTTTT.

V is TRBV7-3 and J is TRBJ2-1; the match to TRBD2 covers 15 bases. The length of the CDR3 is 16 residues. CDR1 is SGHTA, CDR2 FQGTGA, per germline. The junction had 5 bases not matched to a gene; V was cut back by 6 bases and J by 5 bases. CDR3 sequence (DNA): TGTGCCAGCAGTTGGGGACTAGCGGGAGGAGACAATGAGCAGTTCTTC. Amino acids: CASSWGLAGGDNEQFF.

The chain combines TRBV30 with TRBJ1-4, with TRBD1 as a possible D gene (6 bases). The germline V gene has CDR1 GTSNPN and CDR2 SVGIG (reference sequence). This CDR3 has 16 amino acids. V was clipped by 3 bases and J by 4 bases, with 18 bases between them. DNA for the CDR3: TGTGCCTGGAGGATCGGTGGGGGCGGCGGTAATGAAAAACTGTTTTTT. Encoded protein: CAWRIGGGGGNEKLFF.